The T cell receptor beta chain under discussion was sequenced for a study of T cell responses to AZD1222 COVID-19 vaccine. This clone occurred once. Germline assignment: CDR1 LGHDT and CDR2 YNNKEL (reference sequence). Trimming at V came to 2 bases and at J to 5 bases, leaving 5 bases not matched to a gene. The CDR3 totals 14 residues. Data came from immunoSEQ multiplex PCR; TCRdb stores just in-frame clones and leaves some out. This sample has some 200,000 clones; approximately 93% occur once, and the top ten carry less than 1.2%. The sequences come from peripheral blood, collected 28 days after the second AZD1222 dose. This chain joins TRBV3-1 (or the pseudogene TRBV3-2) and TRBJ2-5, with TRBD2 identical over 7 bases. The sequence was obtained from an adult who received the AZD1222 COVID-19 vaccine. Written as DNA, the CDR3 is TGTGCCAGCAGCCAACGGCCCGGGGGGGAGACCCAGTACTTC. Translating it yields CASSQRPGGETQYF.